This T cell receptor beta chain was recorded in a study of blood T cell repertoires in COVID-19. Study as a whole: Sites in the United States, Italy and Spain provided acute and convalescent COVID-19 samples. In each case, the material was cDNA or gDNA derived from T cells, B-cell-depleted T cells, or PBMCs.

Trimming took 9 bases from V and 1 from J; bases not matched to a gene: 10. Germline CDR1 MDHEN, CDR2 SYDVKM. The CDR3 is made up of 16 amino acids. As originally analysed: Reference gene primer amplification gave nucleated cell count estimates. Here immunoSEQ multiplex PCR was the method, and the copy in TCRdb shows in-frame clones only, minus some. D and trimming were read from the DNA, whereas the V and J calls and clone size are those reported in that table. The table lists about 73,000 clones, 75% to 95% of them singletons. Specimen: peripheral blood. The receptor was isolated from a woman between 18 and 29 years old with acute or convalescent COVID-19. The V and J genes are TRBV28 and TRBJ1-5; 9 bases line up with TRBD1. The CDR3 DNA follows: TGTGCCAGTTCGCCCCGGGGACAGGGAAGCAATCAGCCCCAGCATTTT. Its protein product is CASSPRGQGSNQPQHF.